What follows is one T cell receptor beta chain and its context. Seattle-derived patients entered the study during active infection and were followed longitudinally. In the authors' methods: Quantification of nucleated cells was approximated via reference gene primer amplification. Assay: immunoSEQ multiplex PCR; the TCRdb copy retains only in-frame clones and omits some. V and J calls plus clone size are reproduced from that table; the DNA served to infer D and trimming. The table lists about 130,000 clones, 70% to 80% of them singletons. This entry comes from a study of blood T cell repertoires in COVID-19. Study information: COVID-19 samples from acute and convalescent phases originated in the United States, Italy and Spain. The cDNA or gDNA used as material had been derived from T cells, B-cell-depleted T cells, or PBMCs.

This CDR3 region has 13 residues. V lost 6 bases, J lost 2 bases, and 3 bases stayed unmatched. CDR1 and CDR2 (germline): SQVTM, ANQGSEA. V is TRBV29-1 and J is TRBJ2-7, with TRBD1 identical over 11 bases. Sequenced: peripheral blood. This receptor was obtained from a woman between 65 and 79 years old with COVID-19, enrolled during active disease. Here the CDR3 DNA reads TGCAGCGTCCCGGGACAGGGGGCCTACGAGCAGTACTTC. It codes for CSVPGQGAYEQYF.